Each of the 8 T cell receptor beta chains below was sequenced from the same sample in a study of blood T cell repertoires in COVID-19. Measured with immunoSEQ multiplex PCR; TCRdb has only the in-frame clones, and not every one. Of about 240,000 clones listed, 87% are singletons. The sample taken for sequencing was peripheral blood. Receptor source: a man between 60 and 75 years old who had recovered from COVID-19.

The chain uses TRBV6-5 and TRBJ1-2; 8 bases align to TRBD1. Germline CDR1 reads MNHEY; CDR2 reads SVGAGI. CDR3 length: 14 amino acids. With V trimmed by 2 bases and J by 7 bases, 6 bases remained unmatched. This CDR3 reads CASSYLRGPAGYTF. Here the CDR3 DNA reads TGTGCCAGCAGTTACCTCAGGGGGCCCGCTGGCTACACCTTC.

The rearrangement joins TRBV3-1 (or the pseudogene TRBV3-2) to TRBJ1-5, with D possibly TRBD1 on 5 matching bases. Trimming stripped 0 bases from V and 16 bases from J, with 13 bases between. Germline loops: CDR1 LGHDT, CDR2 YNNKEL (reference sequence). The CDR3 loop spans 12 amino acids. CDR3 bases: TGTGCCAGCAGCCAAGACTGGCAGGGCCCCCATTTT. Encoded protein: CASSQDWQGPHF.

The chain uses TRBV28 and TRBJ1-3; D is unclear. Germline V gene sequence: CDR1 MDHEN, CDR2 SYDVKM. This CDR3 spans 16 amino acids. The ends were cut back, 6 bases at V and 0 bases at J, with 15 bases in the middle. The CDR3 DNA reads TGTGCCAGCAGCCCACTCCCGGGTTACTCTGGAAACACCATATATTTT. Protein: CASSPLPGYSGNTIYF.

This clone has just a few counts. The CDR3 sequence is CASSFAPKGATQYF. In nucleotides, the CDR3 is TGTGCCAGCAGCTTTGCTCCGAAAGGGGCGACCCAGTACTTC. This chain joins TRBV5-5 and TRBJ2-5, with a tentative D call TRBD1 (5 bases). V shed 2 bases and J shed 7 bases, with 15 bases lying between them. Germline CDR1 is SGHKS and CDR2 is YYEKEE (reference sequence). The CDR3 consists of 14 residues.

The chain couples TRBV28 to TRBJ1-4; D uncertain. CDR1 and CDR2 (germline): MDHEN, SYDVKM. V was trimmed by 1 base and J by 7 bases, leaving 13 bases between them. The CDR3 consists of 15 residues. The CDR3 coding sequence is TGTGCCAGCAGTTTATCAACCGGTACTGGTGAAAAACTGTTTTTT. Translated: CASSLSTGTGEKLFF.

This chain links TRBV2 with TRBJ1-6; perhaps TRBD1 as D (5 bases). CDR3 size: 13 residues. Trimming removed 6 bases at V and 7 bases at J, with 10 bases between. The germline CDR1 and CDR2 sequences are SNHLY and FYNNEI. For the CDR3, the DNA is TGTGCCAGCAGGGGGCCTAGGAATTCACCCCTCCACTTT. Its protein product is CASRGPRNSPLHF.

The chain combines TRBV7-2 with TRBJ2-5; tentatively, D is TRBD1 (5 bases). The CDR3 consists of 12 residues. Germline V lookup: CDR1 SGHTA, CDR2 FQGNSA. Trimming cost V 5 bases and J 4 bases, with 8 bases left between them. This chain's CDR3 is CASSPQGETQYF. The DNA for the CDR3 is TGTGCCAGCAGCCCCCAGGGAGAGACCCAGTACTTC.

The chain links TRBV5-4 to TRBJ2-1; 10 nucleotides agree with TRBD2. Germline V gene data show CDR1 as SGHNT and CDR2 as YYREEE (reference sequence). The CDR3 loop spans 15 amino acids. The V segment lost 9 bases and the J segment 4 bases; nucleotides outside the gene matches: 10. CDR3 nucleotide sequence: TGTGCCACCTTAAAGCGGGGGGGCCTATACAATGAGCAGTTCTTC. Residues: CATLKRGGLYNEQFF.